These T cell receptor beta chains were read from a single sample in a study of blood T cell repertoires in COVID-19. Clones were sequenced by immunoSEQ multiplex PCR, and TCRdb holds only the in-frame ones, with some missing. This table holds around 200,000 clones, about nine tenths found once. Source material: PBMCs or T cells enriched from blood (not recorded which). These receptors all come from a woman aged 25 to 39 who had recovered from COVID-19. Both conserved end residues are part of each CDR3. Fields, in order: V gene, J gene, CDR3 protein.

v_gene: TRBV2
j_gene: TRBJ2-3
CDR3aa: CASSVYSGGTDTQYF

v_gene: TRBV28
j_gene: TRBJ1-5
CDR3aa: CASAITGRGQPQHF

v_gene: TRBV4-2
j_gene: TRBJ1-1
CDR3aa: CASSERTAPEAFF

v_gene: TRBV12-1
j_gene: TRBJ2-7
CDR3aa: CASSFYQEVYEQYF

v_gene: TRBV12-3/TRBV12-4
j_gene: TRBJ1-1
CDR3aa: CASSLGSEAFF

v_gene: TRBV5-1
j_gene: TRBJ1-2
CDR3aa: CASSSDRVYGYTF

v_gene: TRBV19
j_gene: TRBJ2-7
CDR3aa: CASSHPGRVEQYF

v_gene: TRBV5-6
j_gene: TRBJ2-5
CDR3aa: CASTHHGQGEKETQYF

v_gene: TRBV7-9
j_gene: TRBJ2-5
CDR3aa: CASSLEGGGGETQYF

v_gene: TRBV5-6
j_gene: TRBJ1-2
CDR3aa: CASSLVGGWNGYTF

v_gene: TRBV5-1
j_gene: TRBJ1-1
CDR3aa: CASSLVGRGARTEAFF

v_gene: TRBV4-3
j_gene: TRBJ2-2
CDR3aa: CASSQDGGLTGELFF

v_gene: TRBV4-2
j_gene: TRBJ1-2
CDR3aa: CASSQDGQPNYGYTF

v_gene: TRBV4-2
j_gene: TRBJ2-2
CDR3aa: CASSQSTGLNTGELFF

v_gene: TRBV3-1/TRBV3-2
j_gene: TRBJ2-5
CDR3aa: CASSQDRGLETQYF